The next 23 T cell receptor beta chains were all read from a single sample in a study of vaccination effects on CD4 cells after COVID-19. Measured with immunoSEQ multiplex PCR; TCRdb has only the in-frame clones, and not every one. Here the sample spans approximately 37,000 clones, about 80% being singletons. The antigens of these receptors remain unknown. The culture ran for around ten days before CD4+ T cells were isolated. Material: CD4+ T cells from PBMCs cultured without peptide, obtained before COVID-19 vaccination. These receptors were obtained from a human donor who received a COVID-19 vaccine.

V usage is TRBV30 and J usage is TRBJ2-1, with D perhaps matching TRBD2 (7 bases). Germline values: CDR1 GTSNPN, CDR2 SVGIG (reference sequence). Trimming left V 4 bases short and J 8 bases short, with 30 bases between. The CDR3 is 18 amino acids. The CDR3 loop reads CAWKRGLWTRGEGDEQFF. The CDR3 nucleotides are TGTGCCTGGAAACGGGGATTATGGACCCGGGGGGAGGGGGATGAGCAGTTCTTC.

The rearrangement joins TRBV5-1 to TRBJ2-2; D is ambiguous. This CDR3 has 14 amino acids. The V gene's germline CDR1 is SGHRS and CDR2 YFSETQ. Deletions cut 2 bases from V and 7 bases from J, with 12 bases between. Here the CDR3 reads CASSLNIRNGELFF. CDR3 DNA sequence: TGCGCCAGCAGCTTAAACATTCGGAACGGGGAGCTGTTTTTT. The full variable domain, rest sourced from reference TRBV5-1 and TRBJ2-2, is KAGVTQTPRYLIKTRGQQVTLSCSPISGHRSVSWYQQTPGQGLQFLFEYFSETQRNKGNFPGRFSGRQFSNSRSEMNVSTLELGDSALYLCASSLNIRNGELFFGEGSRLTVL.

J is TRBJ2-6 and V is TRBV4-1; 15 bases align to TRBD2. V trimming: 0 bases; J trimming: 2 bases; junction bases outside the gene matches: 5. CDR3 length equals 20 residues. The V gene's germline CDR1 is MGHRA and CDR2 YSYEKL. For the CDR3, the DNA is TGCGCCAGCAGCCAAGATGGGACTAGCGGGGGGAAGGCTGGGGCCAACGTCCTGACTTTC. As protein: CASSQDGTSGGKAGANVLTF.

The chain employs TRBV29-1 and TRBJ1-1, with unresolved D. Germline assignment: CDR1 SQVTM and CDR2 ANQGSEA. V dropped 6 bases and J dropped 0 bases, with 5 bases sitting between them. This CDR3 region has 11 residues. CDR3 DNA sequence: TGCAGCGTAGGGTTGAACACTGAAGCTTTCTTT. Protein product: CSVGLNTEAFF.

The V call is TRBV18, the J call TRBJ2-7; TRBD1 agrees at 8 bases. V trimming: 3 bases; J trimming: 2 bases; junction bases outside the gene matches: 6. Germline CDR1 reads KGHSH; CDR2 reads LQKENI. CDR3 length: 15 amino acids. CDR3 amino acids: CASSPTDRVTYEQYV. Written as DNA, the CDR3 is TGTGCCAGCTCACCTACGGACAGGGTCACCTACGAGCAGTACGTC.

The chain uses TRBV10-1 and TRBJ2-3; 12 nucleotides match TRBD2. There are 18 residues in the CDR3. J lost 0 bases, V lost 4 bases, and 8 bases had no gene match. Germline V CDR1 and CDR2: WNHNN, SYGVQD (reference sequence). DNA of the CDR3: TGCGCCAGCAGTGGGCTAGCGGGGGGGCCAGGAAGCACAGATACGCAGTATTTT. Encoded protein: CASSGLAGGPGSTDTQYF.

This clone was seen just once. The rearrangement uses TRBV18 and TRBJ2-7; the match to TRBD1 covers 7 bases. Germline CDR1 KGHSH, CDR2 LQKENI. V dropped 3 bases and J dropped 0; count of bases not matched to a gene: 5. This CDR3 has 15 amino acids. The CDR3 loop is CASSPGQIFSYEQYV. The CDR3, as DNA: TGTGCCAGCTCACCGGGACAGATTTTCTCCTACGAGCAGTACGTC.

V is TRBV7-7 and J is TRBJ2-7; the match to TRBD2 covers 13 bases. This CDR3 region has 16 residues. After removal of 5 bases from V and 2 bases from J, the junction contained 6 bases not matched to a gene. Germline loops: CDR1 SSHAT, CDR2 FNYEAQ (reference sequence). In DNA, the CDR3 is TGTGCCAGCAGCCGTATTACTAGCGGGGGGGCCTACGAGCAGTACGTC. Translation: CASSRITSGGAYEQYV.

This clone was seen a single time. The V call is TRBV27, the J call TRBJ1-4; a weak D match, TRBD1 (5 bases). This CDR3 contains 15 residues. V lost 6 bases, J lost 3 bases, and 14 bases lay in between. Germline V gene lookup returns CDR1 MNHEY and CDR2 SMNVEV (reference sequence). CDR3 sequence: CASSRDPRANEKLFF. The DNA for the CDR3 is TGTGCCAGCAGCCGGGACCCGAGAGCTAATGAAAAACTGTTTTTT.

The gene calls are TRBV7-2 and TRBJ1-1; unclear D gene. The germline CDR1 and CDR2 sequences are SGHTA and FQGNSA. This CDR3 is 14 amino acids long. The ends were cut back, 5 bases at V and 1 base at J, with 11 bases in the middle. CDR3 sequence (DNA): TGTGCCAGCAGCCAGGCCCGGGGGAACACTGAAGCTTTCTTT. This codes for CASSQARGNTEAFF.

The chain couples TRBV6-2 or TRBV6-3 to TRBJ1-1; D ambiguous. Germline V gene sequence: CDR1 MNHEY, CDR2 SVGEGT. The V end was cut by 4 bases, the J end by 6 bases, with 15 bases between. This CDR3 is built from 14 residues. DNA of the CDR3: TGTGCCAGCAGTTCGGGTGGAGGCCTACCTGAAGCTTTCTTT. Amino acid sequence: CASSSGGGLPEAFF.

This chain joins TRBV18 and TRBJ1-2; the match to TRBD1 covers 7 bases. V gave up 3 bases and J gave up 4 bases; unmatched junction bases: 8. From germline, CDR1 is KGHSH and CDR2 LQKENI. CDR3 length: 15 amino acids. CDR3 in DNA: TGTGCCAGCTCACCCTTTGGACAGGACCCCTATGGCTACACCTTC. This sequence encodes CASSPFGQDPYGYTF.

CDR3 nucleotide sequence: TGTGCCAGCAGCCCTGGGACAGGGGGCGGGTACACTGAAGCTTTCTTT. Translating gives CASSPGTGGGYTEAFF. The rearrangement links TRBV7-2 to TRBJ1-1; 12 positions agree with TRBD1. The CDR3 is 16 residues long. Germline V gene lookup returns CDR1 SGHTA and CDR2 FQGNSA. V lost 5 bases, J lost 3 bases, and 7 bases stayed unmatched.

This chain connects TRBV21-1 to TRBJ2-7; no check of the table's D call, TRBD1, against the DNA was made. TRBV21-1 is classified as a pseudogene. The CDR3 is made up of 16 amino acids. The CDR3 nucleotides are TGTGCCAGCAGCAAAGTCTTTGGTCAGACAATCTACGAGCAGTACGTC. This sequence encodes CASSKVFGQTIYEQYV.

CDR3 coding DNA: TGTGCCAGCAGCTTCGGACAGAACAATGAGCAGTTCTTC. Translated, it gives CASSFGQNNEQFF. The chain links TRBV7-3 to TRBJ2-1; D might be TRBD1 (6 bases). This CDR3 contains 13 residues. Trimming cost V 3 bases and J 5 bases, with 8 bases left between them. Per germline, CDR1 SGHTA and CDR2 FQGTGA.

V and J are TRBV6-5 and TRBJ2-2; D call uncertain. Trimming left V 5 bases short and J 5 bases short, with 15 bases between. CDR3 length: 15 residues. CDR1 is MNHEY and CDR2 is SVGAGI in the germline V gene. In DNA, the CDR3 is TGTGCCAGCAGTACTACACTCGGATTGACCGGGGAGCTGTTTTTT. Translated, it gives CASSTTLGLTGELFF.

The chain uses TRBV24-1 and TRBJ2-2; D is perhaps TRBD1 or TRBD2 (5 bases each). The CDR3 contains 16 residues. Germline loops: CDR1 KGHDR, CDR2 SFDVKD. V was pared by 0 bases and J by 2 bases, with 9 bases between. For the CDR3, the DNA is TGTGCCACCAGTGATTTGGAGAGGGGAAACACCGGGGAGCTGTTTTTT. Protein sequence: CATSDLERGNTGELFF.

This clone has more than one count but fewer than ten. The rearrangement uses TRBV11-2 and TRBJ1-2; D gene ambiguous. Trimming pared 5 bases from V and 1 base from J, leaving 8 bases between. The CDR3 length is 13 residues. Germline-derived CDR1 and CDR2 are SGHAT and FQNNGV. CDR3 in DNA: TGTGCCAGCAGCCGTTACAGTAACTATGGCTACACCTTC. As protein: CASSRYSNYGYTF.

The chain employs TRBV29-1 and TRBJ2-7; perhaps TRBD2 as D (6 bases). Germline-derived CDR1 and CDR2 are SQVTM and ANQGSEA. The V gene lost 6 bases and the J gene lost 9 bases, with 12 bases spanning the gap. This CDR3 has 10 amino acids. The CDR3 DNA sequence: TGCAGCGTACGAAGGGGAGGGCAGTACGTC. Residues: CSVRRGGQYV.

V gene TRBV2 combines with J gene TRBJ2-3; possibly TRBD1 or TRBD2 for D (6 bases each). This CDR3 spans 14 amino acids. Germline V lookup: CDR1 SNHLY, CDR2 FYNNEI. Deletions cut 0 bases from V and 9 bases from J, with 13 bases between. The CDR3 nucleotides are TGTGCCAGCAGTGAAGCGGGGGGCCTTACCACGCAGTATTTT. Protein: CASSEAGGLTTQYF. Full variable domain (rest looked up from reference TRBV2 and TRBJ2-3): EPEVTQTPSHQVTQMGQEVILRCVPISNHLYFYWYRQILGQKVEFLVSFYNNEISEKSEIFDDQFSVERPDGSNFTLKIRSTKLEDSAMYFCASSEAGGLTTQYFGPGTRLTVL.

The chain combines TRBV30 with TRBJ2-2; D perhaps matches TRBD1 (6 bases). CDR3 size: 14 residues. The germline gives CDR1 GTSNPN, CDR2 SVGIG (reference sequence). V lost 2 bases and J 3 bases, leaving 10 bases between the germline ends. The DNA for the CDR3 is TGTGCCTGGAGTTCAGGGGCGGACACCGGGGAGCTGTTTTTT. Translating it yields CAWSSGADTGELFF. Full variable domain (remainder filled in from reference TRBV30 and TRBJ2-2): SQTIHQWPATLVQPVGSPLSLECTVEGTSNPNLYWYRQAAGRGLQLLFYSVGIGQISSEVPQNLSASRPQDRQFILSSKKLLLSDSGFYLCAWSSGADTGELFFGEGSRLTVL.

The chain uses TRBV19 and TRBJ2-1; 11 positions match TRBD2. The junction had 10 bases not matched to a gene; V was cut back by 6 bases and J by 6 bases. The CDR3 totals 16 residues. The V gene's germline CDR1 is LNHDA and CDR2 SQIVND (reference sequence). The chain's CDR3 is CASSRSGTSGANEQFF. The DNA for the CDR3 is TGTGCCAGTAGCCGCTCCGGGACTAGCGGCGCCAATGAGCAGTTCTTC. Using reference TRBV19 and TRBJ2-1 for the parts outside the CDR3, the full variable domain is DGGITQSPKYLFRKEGQNVTLSCEQNLNHDAMYWYRQDPGQGLRLIYYSQIVNDFQKGDIAEGYSVSREKKESFPLTVTSAQKNPTAFYLCASSRSGTSGANEQFFGPGTRLTVL.

This clone has more than one count but fewer than ten. The gene calls are TRBV7-9 and TRBJ2-7; D not certain. Germline loops: CDR1 SEHNR, CDR2 FQNEAQ (reference sequence). The CDR3 has 12 residues. V shed 1 base and J shed 5 bases, with 6 bases lying between them. The CDR3 loop reads CASSLVGDEQYV. CDR3 DNA: TGTGCCAGCAGCTTAGTGGGCGACGAGCAGTACGTC.